Presented here are 25 T cell receptor beta chains from one specimen sequenced in a study of blood T cell repertoires in COVID-19. Here immunoSEQ multiplex PCR was the method, and the copy in TCRdb shows in-frame clones only, minus some. This sample yields 150,000 to 200,000 clones, of which 80% to 90% are seen a single time; more than 7.5% belongs to the top ten. Sequencing used peripheral blood. Every receptor here comes from a man over 45 with active or convalescent COVID-19.

This clone has a single count. V is TRBV6-4 and J is TRBJ2-2; 8 bases agree with TRBD2. The CDR3 contains 16 residues. Germline V gene data show CDR1 as MRHNA and CDR2 as SNTAGT. V lost 0 bases to trimming and J lost 1 base; unmatched junction nucleotides: 1. CDR3 sequence: CASSDSSGGNTGELFF. CDR3 DNA: TGTGCCAGCAGTGACTCGAGCGGGGGGAACACCGGGGAGCTGTTTTTT.

This chain links TRBV19 with TRBJ1-6, with D tentatively TRBD1 (5 bases). Germline-derived CDR1 and CDR2 are LNHDA and SQIVND (reference sequence). CDR3 size: 18 residues. V shed 6 bases and J shed 10 bases, with 28 bases lying between them. CDR3 sequence: CASSEGTNSPFRRSPLHF. For the CDR3, the DNA is TGTGCCAGTAGCGAGGGGACTAATTCACCGTTTCGTAGGTCACCCCTCCACTTT.

This clone has only a few counts. The V and J genes are TRBV7-2 and TRBJ2-1; 12 bases fit TRBD2. This CDR3 contains 18 residues. CDR1 is SGHTA, CDR2 FQGNSA, per germline. After removal of 7 bases from V and 2 bases from J, the junction contained 12 bases not matched to a gene. CDR3 loop: CASNRLAGEAAAYNEQFF. CDR3 nucleotide sequence: TGTGCCAGCAATAGACTAGCGGGAGAAGCCGCGGCCTACAATGAGCAGTTCTTC.

This rearrangement joins TRBV2 to TRBJ1-2; TRBD1 is a possible D gene (5 bases). V was shortened by 4 bases and J by 4 bases, with 13 bases between the two germline ends. CDR1 SNHLY and CDR2 FYNNEI come from the germline V gene. The CDR3 loop spans 14 amino acids. The chain's CDR3 is CASSVGREVYGYTF. CDR3 in DNA: TGTGCCAGCAGTGTGGGCAGGGAAGTCTATGGCTACACCTTC.

The gene calls are TRBV7-2 and TRBJ2-2, with D tentatively TRBD1 (5 bases). With 5 bases removed from V and 2 bases from J, the gap between germline ends came to 9 bases. The CDR3 spans 14 residues. Germline V gives CDR1 SGHTA, CDR2 FQGNSA. DNA of the CDR3: TGTGCCAGCAGCCCAGGGCCTAACACCGGGGAGCTGTTTTTT. Protein: CASSPGPNTGELFF.

The chain joins TRBV4-1 to TRBJ2-7, with TRBD2 identical over 7 bases. CDR3 length: 14 residues. The V gene's germline CDR1 is MGHRA and CDR2 YSYEKL. Unmatched junction bases numbered 4, after V lost 1 base and J lost 4 bases. CDR3 in amino acids: CASSQGASGYEQYF. In nucleotides, the CDR3 is TGCGCCAGCAGCCAAGGAGCTAGCGGTTACGAGCAGTACTTC.

This sequence joins TRBV19 and TRBJ1-2; D is unclear. Between the trimmed V and J ends, which lost 7 bases and 9 bases, there was a span of 24 bases. This CDR3 spans 15 amino acids. Germline V gene data show CDR1 as LNHDA and CDR2 as SQIVND (reference sequence). As DNA, the CDR3 is TGTGCCAGTACCAATCTAGAGATCCCCCTGCTCAGCTACACCTTC. This sequence encodes CASTNLEIPLLSYTF. The whole variable domain, filled in from reference TRBV19 and TRBJ1-2, reads DGGITQSPKYLFRKEGQNVTLSCEQNLNHDAMYWYRQDPGQGLRLIYYSQIVNDFQKGDIAEGYSVSREKKESFPLTVTSAQKNPTAFYLCASTNLEIPLLSYTFGSGTRLTVV.

This sequence joins TRBV2 and TRBJ2-3; D call uncertain. Germline values: CDR1 SNHLY, CDR2 FYNNEI. The CDR3 has 11 residues. V lost 6 bases, J lost 4 bases, and 5 bases lay in between. The CDR3 loop reads CASRGADTQYF. DNA of the CDR3: TGTGCCAGCAGGGGCGCAGATACGCAGTATTTT.

The chain recombines TRBV18 with TRBJ1-3; 8 positions agree with TRBD1. The trim removed 3 bases at V and 7 bases at J, leaving 5 bases unmatched. This CDR3 has 14 amino acids. Per germline, CDR1 KGHSH and CDR2 LQKENI. CDR3 coding DNA: TGTGCCAGCTCACCCGACGGACAGGGTAACACCATATATTTT. It yields the protein CASSPDGQGNTIYF.

J is TRBJ1-2 and V is TRBV5-1, with D unclear. CDR1 is SGHRS, CDR2 YFSETQ, per germline. This CDR3 contains 14 residues. V was clipped by 0 bases and J by 4 bases, with 10 bases between them. CDR3 bases: TGCGCCAGCAGCTTGGCCGCGGCGGGCTATGGCTACACCTTC. Residues: CASSLAAAGYGYTF.

This clone occurred a few times. The CDR3 nucleotides read TGTGCCTGGAGTCGGACCGGGACAGGGTACATGAACACTGAAGCTTTCTTT. This codes for CAWSRTGTGYMNTEAFF. The genes are TRBV30 and TRBJ1-1, with TRBD1 matching 9 bases. The CDR3 has 17 amino acids. Germline CDR1 is GTSNPN and CDR2 is SVGIG (reference sequence). Trimming removed 2 bases from V and 0 bases from J; junction bases left unmatched: 10.

On this clone: At one end the junction does not follow the germline gene, possibly because of a read error. The rearrangement uses TRBV6-5 and TRBJ1-5; D ambiguous. From germline, CDR1 is MNHEY and CDR2 SVGAGI. The CDR3 consists of 15 residues. The CDR3 reads CASSNSGLSNQPQHF. The CDR3 DNA follows: TGTGCCAGCAGTAACTCCGGGTTAAGCAATCAGCCCCAGCATTTT.

This rearrangement joins TRBV30 to TRBJ1-3; 7 bases align to TRBD1. V lost 4 bases and J lost 3; bases outside the gene matches: 9. The CDR3 is 15 residues long. Germline V gene sequence: CDR1 GTSNPN, CDR2 SVGIG (reference sequence). The CDR3 sequence: CAWTKTGLSGNTIYF. In DNA form, the CDR3 reads TGTGCCTGGACCAAGACAGGGCTGAGTGGAAACACCATATATTTT.

The genes are TRBV24-1 and TRBJ2-2, with 8 bases matching TRBD1. Per germline, CDR1 KGHDR and CDR2 SFDVKD. The V and J ends lost 3 bases and 3 bases, in that order; junction bases with no gene match: 2. CDR3 length: 15 residues. The CDR3 loop reads CATSDQDRDTGELFF. CDR3 DNA sequence: TGTGCCACCAGTGATCAGGACAGGGACACCGGGGAGCTGTTTTTT.

Of note for this clone: This specimen includes other DNA sequences encoding the same CDR3. The chain recombines TRBV5-1 with TRBJ2-2; 9 bases agree with TRBD1. Germline V gives CDR1 SGHRS, CDR2 YFSETQ. The CDR3 is made up of 15 amino acids. The V and J ends lost 0 bases and 3 bases, in that order; junction bases with no gene match: 0. CDR3 loop: CASSLGDRDTGELFF. In DNA, the CDR3 is TGCGCCAGCAGCTTGGGGGACAGGGACACCGGGGAGCTGTTTTTT.

This clone came up a few times. The rearrangement joins TRBV7-9 to TRBJ1-1; D is ambiguous. Per the germline V gene, CDR1 is SEHNR and CDR2 is FQNEAQ (reference sequence). The CDR3 runs to 13 residues. With 5 bases removed from V and 1 base from J, the gap between germline ends came to 8 bases. CDR3 coding DNA: TGTGCCAGCAGCCGGGAGGGGAACACTGAAGCTTTCTTT. It encodes CASSREGNTEAFF.

The rearrangement uses TRBV9 and TRBJ2-7, with D perhaps TRBD1 (5 bases). This CDR3 region has 15 residues. The ends were cut back, 4 bases at V and 7 bases at J, with 21 bases in the middle. The germline CDR1 and CDR2 sequences are SGDLS and YYNGEE. The CDR3 DNA reads as TGTGCCAGCAGCCCCTACGGCAGGGCGGAAGGAGAGCAGTACTTC. Translated, it gives CASSPYGRAEGEQYF.

This clone was picked up a small number of times. The V and J genes are TRBV28 and TRBJ1-1, with no clear D. V lost 5 bases and J 1 base, leaving 17 bases between the germline ends. The CDR3 length is 16 residues. Germline assignment: CDR1 MDHEN and CDR2 SYDVKM. As DNA, the CDR3 is TGTGCCAGCAGTACCCCGACTCATACAAGGAACACTGAAGCTTTCTTT. This translates into CASSTPTHTRNTEAFF.

The chain has TRBV29-1 and TRBJ1-1; TRBD1 is a possible D gene (5 bases). The CDR3 length is 17 residues. Germline loops: CDR1 SQVTM, CDR2 ANQGSEA. Trimming removed 0 bases at V and 0 bases at J, with 17 bases between. This CDR3 reads CSVEDLLGQSLNTEAFF. CDR3 bases: TGCAGCGTTGAAGATCTTCTAGGACAATCCCTGAACACTGAAGCTTTCTTT. The complete variable domain, with remaining parts taken from reference TRBV29-1 and TRBJ1-1, reads SAVISQKPSRDICQRGTSLTIQCQVDSQVTMMFWYRQQPGQSLTLIATANQGSEATYESGFVIDKFPISRPNLTFSTLTVSNMSPEDSSIYLCSVEDLLGQSLNTEAFFGQGTRLTVV.

The genes are TRBV30 and TRBJ2-3, with D maybe TRBD1 (5 bases). This CDR3 comprises 13 residues. Trimming left V 4 bases short and J 0 bases short, with 8 bases between. The V gene's germline CDR1 is GTSNPN and CDR2 SVGIG (reference sequence). For the CDR3, the DNA is TGTGCCTGGACAGGGTCTAGCACAGATACGCAGTATTTT. It yields the protein CAWTGSSTDTQYF.

J is TRBJ2-7 and V is TRBV7-9; a possible D gene is TRBD1 (5 bases). The CDR3 spans 14 residues. Germline assignment: CDR1 SEHNR and CDR2 FQNEAQ (reference sequence). Trimming removed 2 bases at V and 4 bases at J, with 12 bases between. The CDR3 is CASSLSTGLYEQYF. The CDR3 region has the DNA TGTGCCAGCAGCTTAAGCACAGGCCTTTACGAGCAGTACTTC.

J is TRBJ2-1 and V is TRBV4-3; the match to TRBD2 covers 8 bases. In germline, CDR1 is LGHNA, CDR2 YSLEER. This CDR3 has 15 residues. Trimming cost V 0 bases and J 9 bases; bases outside gene matches: 7. CDR3 in DNA: TGCGCCAGCAGCCAAGAAGCCGGACTAGCTAGTGAGCAGTTCTTC. The encoded protein is CASSQEAGLASEQFF.

CDR3 in amino acids: CASSFLNNEQFF. The CDR3 nucleotides read TGTGCCAGCAGTTTCTTAAACAATGAGCAGTTCTTC. The chain couples TRBV28 to TRBJ2-1; D not certain. Germline CDR1 reads MDHEN; CDR2 reads SYDVKM. The V end lost 3 bases, the J end lost 5 bases, and 5 bases lay between the germline ends. The CDR3 consists of 12 residues.

V and J are TRBV4-1 and TRBJ1-2; 7 nucleotides match TRBD1. CDR3 length: 17 residues. V shed 0 bases, J shed 4 bases, and the junction held 11 bases outside the gene matches. Germline V gene lookup returns CDR1 MGHRA and CDR2 YSYEKL. The CDR3 DNA follows: TGCGCCAGCAGCCAAGATGTAGACAGGGTAAGGAGCTATGGCTACACCTTC. It specifies CASSQDVDRVRSYGYTF.

The rearrangement joins TRBV18 to TRBJ2-7; D is unresolved. Per the germline V gene, CDR1 is KGHSH and CDR2 is LQKENI. With 3 bases removed from V and 3 bases from J, the gap between germline ends came to 18 bases. The CDR3 covers 16 residues. The CDR3 DNA follows: TGTGCCAGCTCACCTTCTTACGGGTCTGAAAACTACGAGCAGTACTTC. The encoded protein is CASSPSYGSENYEQYF.